A single sample is the source of the 10 T cell receptor beta chains below, sequenced in a study of blood T cell repertoires in COVID-19. Some clones are missing from TCRdb's copy, which holds only in-frame ones; the method was immunoSEQ multiplex PCR. Here the sample spans about 43,000 clones, approximately 80% being singletons. Sequenced: peripheral blood. These TCRs come from a woman in her fifties or sixties with acute or convalescent COVID-19.

The genes are TRBV9 and TRBJ1-1; tentative D call: TRBD1 (5 bases). Trimming took off 6 bases at V and 3 bases at J, with 18 bases between the two ends. This CDR3 contains 15 residues. In germline, CDR1 is SGDLS, CDR2 YYNGEE. This CDR3 is CASTLLGGVDTEAFF. In DNA form, the CDR3 reads TGTGCCAGCACCCTACTAGGAGGGGTCGACACTGAAGCTTTCTTT.

This clone appeared a few times. The chain employs TRBV10-2 and TRBJ2-1; 10 bases are shared with TRBD2. This CDR3 is built from 18 residues. Germline V gene sequence: CDR1 WSHSY, CDR2 SAAADI. V was pared by 2 bases and J by 1 base, with 8 bases of the junction left unmatched. The CDR3 coding sequence is TGCGCCAGCAGTGAGCTTGCTAGCGGGGGCCTATCCTACAATGAGCAGTTCTTC. Amino acids: CASSELASGGLSYNEQFF.

Only a few counts were recorded for this clone. The genes are TRBV2 and TRBJ2-3; possible D gene TRBD2, 7 bases. Germline V lookup: CDR1 SNHLY, CDR2 FYNNEI. V was pared by 6 bases and J by 2 bases, with 21 bases between. This CDR3 contains 17 residues. The CDR3 spells CASSHRSGGGYTDTQYF. For the CDR3, the DNA is TGTGCCAGCAGCCACCGCTCGGGGGGCGGGTACACAGATACGCAGTATTTT.

The V gene is TRBV4-2, the J gene TRBJ2-2, with D possibly being TRBD2 (5 bases). Deletions cut 0 bases from V and 5 bases from J, with 7 bases between. The CDR3 extends over 14 amino acids. Germline CDR1 LGHNA, CDR2 YNFKEQ. Here the CDR3 reads CASSQDERTGELFF. CDR3 bases: TGTGCCAGCAGCCAAGATGAGCGGACCGGGGAGCTGTTTTTT.

The chain's CDR3 is CASSPADTLGTQYF. The DNA of the CDR3 is TGTGCCAGCAGTCCCGCCGACACCTTGGGTACGCAGTATTTT. V and J are TRBV6-5 and TRBJ2-3; no definite D call. Germline loops: CDR1 MNHEY, CDR2 SVGAGI. The V gene lost 5 bases and the J gene lost 8 bases, with 17 bases spanning the gap. This CDR3 comprises 14 residues.

V and J are TRBV19 and TRBJ2-3, with D possibly TRBD2 on 6 matching bases. In germline, CDR1 is LNHDA, CDR2 SQIVND (reference sequence). This CDR3 has 15 amino acids. Trimming removed 5 bases from V and 7 bases from J, with 19 bases in between. CDR3 amino acids: CASSPPRRERNTQYF. CDR3 nucleotide sequence: TGTGCCAGTAGTCCCCCGAGGAGGGAAAGGAATACGCAGTATTTT.

The chain carries TRBV5-5 and TRBJ2-1, with unresolved D. The CDR3 is 15 amino acids. Trimming pared 1 base from V and 2 bases from J, leaving 10 bases between. Germline V gene lookup returns CDR1 SGHKS and CDR2 YYEKEE (reference sequence). The CDR3 here is CASSLPGSPYNEQFF. In nucleotides, the CDR3 is TGTGCCAGCAGCTTGCCCGGGTCCCCCTACAATGAGCAGTTCTTC. Looking up the rest from reference TRBV5-5 and TRBJ2-1 gives the full variable domain: DAGVTQSPTHLIKTRGQQVTLRCSPISGHKSVSWYQQVLGQGPQFIFQYYEKEERGRGNFPDRFSARQFPNYSSELNVNALLLGDSALYLCASSLPGSPYNEQFFGPGTRLTVL.

The rearrangement joins TRBV18 to TRBJ2-2, with 8 positions matching TRBD2. Germline V gene data show CDR1 as KGHSH and CDR2 as LQKENI. The junction had 5 bases not matched to a gene; V was cut back by 0 bases and J by 5 bases. The CDR3 loop spans 16 amino acids. DNA for the CDR3: TGTGCCAGCTCACCACCAGCGGGGGACTTTACCGGGGAGCTGTTTTTT. Translated, it gives CASSPPAGDFTGELFF.

This sequence joins TRBV7-3 and TRBJ2-5; the D is unclear. This CDR3 is 13 amino acids long. The germline V gene has CDR1 SGHTA and CDR2 FQGTGA. Trimming cost V 5 bases and J 2 bases, with 9 bases left between them. The CDR3 sequence: CASSLQVQETQYF. CDR3 sequence (DNA): TGTGCCAGCAGCCTCCAGGTTCAAGAGACCCAGTACTTC.

V gene TRBV15 combines with J gene TRBJ1-5; no reliable D call. CDR1 is LNHNV, CDR2 YYDKDF, per germline (reference sequence). The V end was cut by 2 bases, the J end by 6 bases, with 14 bases between. The CDR3 runs 15 residues. This CDR3 is CATSRSNRGSQPQHF. In nucleotides, the CDR3 is TGTGCCACCAGCAGATCAAACCGGGGAAGTCAGCCCCAGCATTTT.